Listed below are T cell receptor beta chains from one sample, sequenced in a study of T cell repertoires in cytomegalovirus infection. In TCRdb, the reads were re-called with MiXCR into one record per CDR3 protein. The data show about 190,000 distinct CDR3 sequences, 28% seen once. The sequencing sample was made of PBMCs. The receptors originated from a human donor in good health (CMV status not recorded). Some clones in this sample may be carry-over from other donors' samples. The CDR3 runs from the conserved cysteine through the conserved F or W. A D gene is named only where the DNA matches it firmly. A row's size may be missing; if present it is once, few, many or a size class.

.	TRBV19	TRBJ2-2	.	CASSLLGGGGELFF	TGTGCCAGTAGTCTCCTCGGGGGAGGCGGGGAGCTGTTTTTT
.	TRBV12-5	TRBJ2-2	.	CASANTGELFF	TGTGCTAGTGCCAACACCGGGGAGCTGTTTTTT
.	TRBV4-1	TRBJ2-7	.	CASSQDMAGTYEQYF	TGCGCCAGCAGCCAAGATATGGCGGGGACCTACGAGCAGTACTTC
many	TRBV29-1	TRBJ1-4	.	CSVETYSDEKLFF	TGCAGCGTTGAAACCTATAGTGATGAAAAACTGTTTTTT
.	TRBV6-5	TRBJ1-6	TRBD1	CASTLGGGTGDSPLHF	TGTGCCAGCACCTTAGGGGGAGGAACAGGGGATTCACCCCTCCACTTT
few	TRBV20-1	TRBJ2-3	TRBD1	CSARRTGTTDTQYF	TGCAGTGCTAGAAGGACAGGGACCACAGATACGCAGTATTTT
.	TRBV2	TRBJ2-3	.	CASSAVGLPPGDTQYF	TGTGCCAGCAGCGCTGTGGGACTTCCTCCCGGAGATACGCAGTATTTT
few	TRBV12-3/TRBV12-4	TRBJ2-4	TRBD1	CASSPRQGVAKNIQYF	TGTGCCAGCAGTCCGAGACAGGGGGTGGCCAAAAACATTCAGTACTTC
.	TRBV12-3/TRBV12-4	TRBJ1-5	.	CASSQVTSNQPQHF	TGTGCCAGCAGTCAGGTTACAAGCAATCAGCCCCAGCATTTT
.	TRBV5-1	TRBJ2-1	.	CASSLRQTEQFF	TGCGCCAGCAGCCTAAGACAGACCGAGCAGTTCTTC
.	TRBV29-1	TRBJ2-5	.	CSVNTGPQETQYF	TGCAGCGTCAACACAGGGCCCCAAGAGACCCAGTACTTC
.	TRBV19	TRBJ1-4	.	CASSIEPPGWDNEKLFF	TGTGCCAGTAGTATAGAGCCCCCCGGATGGGATAATGAAAAACTGTTTTTT
few	TRBV7-2	TRBJ2-5	.	CASSLDRETQYF	TGTGCCAGCAGCTTAGATCGGGAGACCCAGTACTTC
many	TRBV7-8	TRBJ1-1	.	CASSLGVGTFF	TGTGCCAGCAGCTTGGGGGTTGGAACTTTCTTT
.	TRBV7-9	TRBJ2-2	.	CASSPPLAGELFF	TGTGCCAGCAGCCCACCCCTGGCCGGGGAGCTGTTTTTT
once	TRBV2	TRBJ2-5	TRBD2	CASRGRAGETHYF	TGTGCCAGCAGGGGGCGGGCGGGAGAGACCCACTACTTC
.	TRBV11-2	TRBJ2-2	.	CATRTANTGELFF	TGTGCCACCCGGACAGCGAACACCGGGGAGCTGTTTTTT
.	TRBV20-1	TRBJ1-1	.	CSASRVRNTEAFF	TGCAGTGCTAGCCGGGTCCGGAACACTGAAGCTTTCTTT
few	TRBV11-2	TRBJ2-5	TRBD2	CASSLGGRGTGDQETQYF	TGTGCCAGCAGCTTAGGCGGGCGGGGGACCGGGGACCAAGAGACCCAGTACTTC
.	TRBV7-8	TRBJ1-1	.	CASSPRTLFGTEAFF	TGTGCCAGCAGCCCCCGGACACTCTTCGGCACTGAAGCTTTCTTT
.	TRBV18	TRBJ1-1	TRBD1	CASSSSRDRGRGTEAFF	TGTGCCAGCTCCTCTTCCCGGGACAGGGGGCGAGGCACTGAAGCTTTCTTT
.	TRBV7-8	TRBJ2-1	TRBD2	CASSLRGGNYNEQFF	TGTGCCAGCAGCTTACGCGGGGGGAACTACAATGAGCAGTTCTTC
.	TRBV4-1	TRBJ1-2	.	CASSHPSGGAGYTF	TGCGCCAGCAGCCATCCCTCCGGGGGTGCAGGCTACACCTTC
few	TRBV10-3	TRBJ1-5	TRBD1	CATRPGQGEPQHF	TGTGCCACTCGTCCGGGACAGGGTGAGCCCCAGCATTTT
few	TRBV29-1	TRBJ1-1	.	CSVERQRDTEAFF	TGCAGCGTTGAACGACAGAGGGACACTGAAGCTTTCTTT
.	TRBV12-3/TRBV12-4	TRBJ1-2	.	CASSLQVGGYTF	TGTGCCAGCAGTTTACAGGTCGGCGGCTACACCTTC
few	TRBV12-3/TRBV12-4	TRBJ1-2	.	CASSTFVGATGGYTF	TGTGCCAGCAGTACCTTCGTTGGGGCAACGGGTGGCTACACCTTC
.	TRBV5-1	TRBJ1-1	.	CASSRSDRRQGSTEAFF	TGCGCCAGCAGCCGGTCCGACAGACGCCAGGGTAGCACTGAAGCTTTCTTT
.	TRBV29-1	TRBJ2-1	TRBD1	CSVETGTGGTNEQFF	TGCAGCGTTGAAACGGGGACAGGGGGTACCAATGAGCAGTTCTTC
few	TRBV29-1	TRBJ2-7	TRBD1	CSVERGDSSYEQYF	TGCAGCGTTGAGAGAGGGGACAGCTCCTACGAGCAGTACTTC
.	TRBV6-2/TRBV6-3	TRBJ2-1	TRBD2	CASTYHRGGMNEQFF	TGTGCCAGCACTTACCACCGGGGGGGAATGAATGAGCAGTTCTTC
.	TRBV29-1	TRBJ1-2	.	CSVGGADLGLGYGYTF	TGCAGCGTTGGGGGGGCCGATCTGGGCTTGGGCTATGGCTACACCTTC
few	TRBV13	TRBJ1-6	.	CASSLGLRDSPLHF	TGTGCCAGCAGCTTAGGTTTGAGGGATTCACCCCTCCACTTT
.	TRBV29-1	TRBJ2-3	.	CSAERGGIGTQYF	TGCAGCGCCGAAAGGGGGGGGATTGGGACGCAGTATTTT
many	TRBV4-3	TRBJ2-1	TRBD1	CASSQDGVGRGRDEQFF	TGCGCCAGCAGCCAAGATGGGGTTGGCAGGGGGCGAGATGAGCAGTTCTTC
.	TRBV4-3	TRBJ2-5	.	CASSQEGTSEETQYF	TGCGCCAGCAGCCAAGAAGGGACCTCCGAAGAGACCCAGTACTTC
few	TRBV12-3/TRBV12-4	TRBJ1-2	TRBD1	CASRKTGVYGYTF	TGTGCCAGCAGGAAAACAGGGGTCTATGGCTACACCTTC
few	TRBV7-8	TRBJ2-5	.	CASSLRLQETQYF	TGTGCCAGCAGCTTAAGGTTGCAAGAGACCCAGTACTTC
medium-sized	TRBV7-9	TRBJ2-5	TRBD2	CASSPRASGYQGETQYF	TGTGCCAGCAGCCCAAGGGCTAGCGGGTACCAAGGGGAGACCCAGTACTTC
many	TRBV28	TRBJ1-1	.	CASSLAQGGLTEAFF	TGTGCCAGCAGTTTGGCCCAAGGGGGGTTAACTGAAGCTTTCTTT
.	TRBV5-6	TRBJ1-2	.	CASSFASTEYYGYTF	TGTGCCAGCAGCTTCGCCTCGACGGAGTACTATGGCTACACCTTC
many	TRBV29-1	TRBJ1-1	.	CSVVPEAFF	TGCAGCGTTGTCCCTGAAGCTTTCTTT
few	TRBV7-8	TRBJ2-1	TRBD2	CASSPLAGAKTSGAYNEQFF	TGTGCCAGCAGCCCTCTGGCGGGGGCCAAGACTAGCGGGGCTTACAATGAGCAGTTCTTC
few	TRBV4-3	TRBJ1-5	TRBD1	CASSEEPHRGGGNQPQHF	TGCGCCAGCAGCGAAGAACCGCACAGGGGCGGCGGCAATCAGCCCCAGCATTTT
.	TRBV19	TRBJ2-7	TRBD1	CASSIGQGSYEQYF	TGTGCCAGTAGTATAGGACAGGGCTCCTACGAGCAGTACTTC
.	TRBV5-1	TRBJ2-1	TRBD2	CASSLAFSGGNNEQFF	TGCGCCAGCAGCTTGGCTTTTAGCGGGGGTAACAATGAGCAGTTCTTC
once	TRBV5-1	TRBJ2-3	TRBD2	CASSLELASADTQYF	TGCGCCAGCAGCTTAGAACTAGCGAGTGCAGATACGCAGTATTTT
.	TRBV5-6	TRBJ2-1	TRBD1	CASSLPGQGGNEQFF	TGTGCCAGCAGCCTCCCGGGACAGGGGGGTAATGAGCAGTTCTTC
.	TRBV5-5	TRBJ1-5	.	CASSQYNQPQHF	TGTGCCAGCAGCCAGTACAATCAGCCCCAGCATTTT
few	TRBV6-2/TRBV6-3	TRBJ2-1	TRBD2	CASSPSRLAGGPDEQFF	TGTGCCAGCAGTCCATCTCGACTAGCGGGGGGGCCAGATGAGCAGTTCTTC
few	TRBV7-2	TRBJ1-2	.	CASSSLHTGGYTF	TGTGCCAGCAGCTCCCTCCATACCGGTGGCTACACCTTC
few	TRBV7-2	TRBJ2-4	.	CASSLDSGGAGAKNIQYF	TGTGCCAGCAGCTTAGATAGTGGGGGGGCAGGAGCCAAAAACATTCAGTACTTC
few	TRBV18	TRBJ1-1	.	CASSPPVKAPNTEAFF	TGTGCCAGCTCACCACCCGTAAAGGCGCCGAACACTGAAGCTTTCTTT
few	TRBV6-1	TRBJ1-1	TRBD1	CASSEVGTGDTEAFF	TGTGCCAGCAGTGAGGTGGGGACAGGGGACACTGAAGCTTTCTTT
many	TRBV7-2	TRBJ2-5	TRBD2	CASSFPAGGPETQYF	TGTGCCAGCAGCTTTCCAGCGGGGGGGCCAGAGACCCAGTACTTC